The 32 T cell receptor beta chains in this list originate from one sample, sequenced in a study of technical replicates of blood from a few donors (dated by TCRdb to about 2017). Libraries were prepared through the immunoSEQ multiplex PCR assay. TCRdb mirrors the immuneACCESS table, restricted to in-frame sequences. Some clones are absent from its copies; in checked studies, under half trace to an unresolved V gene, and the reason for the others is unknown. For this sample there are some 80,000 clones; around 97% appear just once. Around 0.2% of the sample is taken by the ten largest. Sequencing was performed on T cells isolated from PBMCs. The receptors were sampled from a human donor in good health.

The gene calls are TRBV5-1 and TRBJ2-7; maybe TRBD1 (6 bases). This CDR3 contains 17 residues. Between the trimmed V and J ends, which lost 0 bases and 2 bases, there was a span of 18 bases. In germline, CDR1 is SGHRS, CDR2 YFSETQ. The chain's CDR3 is CASSLAPDSIGTYEQYF. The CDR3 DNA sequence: TGCGCCAGCAGCTTGGCCCCGGACAGCATAGGCACCTACGAGCAGTACTTC. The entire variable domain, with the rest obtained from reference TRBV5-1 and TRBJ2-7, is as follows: KAGVTQTPRYLIKTRGQQVTLSCSPISGHRSVSWYQQTPGQGLQFLFEYFSETQRNKGNFPGRFSGRQFSNSRSEMNVSTLELGDSALYLCASSLAPDSIGTYEQYFGPGTRLTVT.

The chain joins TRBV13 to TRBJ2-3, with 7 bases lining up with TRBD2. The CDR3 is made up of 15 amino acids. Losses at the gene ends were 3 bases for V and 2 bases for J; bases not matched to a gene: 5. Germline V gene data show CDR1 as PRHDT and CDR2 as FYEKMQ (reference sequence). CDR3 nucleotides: TGTGCCAGCAGCTTTGGGGGGGAGGACACAGATACGCAGTATTTT. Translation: CASSFGGEDTDTQYF.

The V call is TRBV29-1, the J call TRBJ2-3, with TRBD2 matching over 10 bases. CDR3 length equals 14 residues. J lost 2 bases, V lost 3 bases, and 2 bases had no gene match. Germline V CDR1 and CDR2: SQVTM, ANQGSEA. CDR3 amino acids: CSVDLAGDTDTQYF. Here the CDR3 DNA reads TGCAGCGTTGATCTAGCGGGAGACACAGATACGCAGTATTTT.

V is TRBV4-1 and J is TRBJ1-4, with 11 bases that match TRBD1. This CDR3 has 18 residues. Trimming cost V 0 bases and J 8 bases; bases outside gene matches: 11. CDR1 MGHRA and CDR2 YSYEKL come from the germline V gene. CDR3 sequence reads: CASSQEWTGGGWSEKLFF. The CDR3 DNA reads TGCGCCAGCAGCCAAGAGTGGACAGGGGGCGGTTGGTCGGAAAAACTGTTTTTT.

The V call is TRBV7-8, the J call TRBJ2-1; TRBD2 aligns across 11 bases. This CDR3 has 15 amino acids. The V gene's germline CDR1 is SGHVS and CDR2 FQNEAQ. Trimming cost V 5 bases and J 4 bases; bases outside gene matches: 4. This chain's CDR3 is CASSTSGSVYNEQFF. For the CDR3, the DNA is TGTGCCAGCAGCACTAGCGGGAGTGTTTACAATGAGCAGTTCTTC. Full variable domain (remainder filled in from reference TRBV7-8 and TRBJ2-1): GAGVSQSPRYKVAKRGQDVALRCDPISGHVSLFWYQQALGQGPEFLTYFQNEAQLDKSGLPSDRFFAERPEGSVSTLKIQRTQQEDSAVYLCASSTSGSVYNEQFFGPGTRLTVL.

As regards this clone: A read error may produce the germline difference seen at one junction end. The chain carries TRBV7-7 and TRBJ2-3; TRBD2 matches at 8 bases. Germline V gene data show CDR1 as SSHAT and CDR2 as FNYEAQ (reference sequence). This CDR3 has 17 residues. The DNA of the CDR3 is TGTGCTAGCAGCTTAGGGCCCTGGCGGGGGGCTGGAGATACGCAGTATTTT. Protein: CASSLGPWRGAGDTQYF.

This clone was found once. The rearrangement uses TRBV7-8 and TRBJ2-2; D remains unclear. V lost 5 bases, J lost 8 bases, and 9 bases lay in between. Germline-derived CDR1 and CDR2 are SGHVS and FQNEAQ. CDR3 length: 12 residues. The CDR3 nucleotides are TGTGCCAGCAGCCATCGGCGGGGGGAGCTGTTTTTT. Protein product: CASSHRRGELFF.

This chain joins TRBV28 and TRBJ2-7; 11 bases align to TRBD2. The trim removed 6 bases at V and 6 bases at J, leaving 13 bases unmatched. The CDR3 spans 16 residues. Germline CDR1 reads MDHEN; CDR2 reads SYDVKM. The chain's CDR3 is CASSYTVLAGGLEQYF. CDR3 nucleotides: TGTGCCAGCAGCTACACCGTTCTAGCGGGAGGACTCGAGCAGTACTTC.

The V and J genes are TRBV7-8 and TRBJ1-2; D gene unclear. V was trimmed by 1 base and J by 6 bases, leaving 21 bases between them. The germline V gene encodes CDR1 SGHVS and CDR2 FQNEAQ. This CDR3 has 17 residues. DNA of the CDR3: TGTGCCAGCAGCTTAGATTTGTCAGTGAGAGGAGGGAATGGCTACACCTTC. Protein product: CASSLDLSVRGGNGYTF.

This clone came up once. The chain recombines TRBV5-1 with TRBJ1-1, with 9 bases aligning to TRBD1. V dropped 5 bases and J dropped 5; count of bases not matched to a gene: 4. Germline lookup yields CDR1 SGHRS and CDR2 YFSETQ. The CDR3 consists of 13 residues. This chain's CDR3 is CASRSGQGTEAFF. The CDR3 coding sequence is TGCGCCAGCAGATCTGGACAGGGGACTGAAGCTTTCTTT.

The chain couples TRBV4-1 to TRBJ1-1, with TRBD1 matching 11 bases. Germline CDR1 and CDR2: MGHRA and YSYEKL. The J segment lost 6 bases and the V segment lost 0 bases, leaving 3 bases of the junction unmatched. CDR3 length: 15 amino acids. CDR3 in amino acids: CASSQDWDRGAEAFF. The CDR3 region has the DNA TGCGCCAGCAGCCAAGATTGGGACAGGGGGGCTGAAGCTTTCTTT.

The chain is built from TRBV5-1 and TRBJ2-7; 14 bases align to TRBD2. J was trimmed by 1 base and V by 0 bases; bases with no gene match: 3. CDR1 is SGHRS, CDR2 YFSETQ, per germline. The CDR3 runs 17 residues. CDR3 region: CASSLAGTSGSSYEQYF. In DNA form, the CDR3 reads TGCGCCAGCAGCTTGGCCGGGACTAGCGGGAGTTCCTACGAGCAGTACTTC.

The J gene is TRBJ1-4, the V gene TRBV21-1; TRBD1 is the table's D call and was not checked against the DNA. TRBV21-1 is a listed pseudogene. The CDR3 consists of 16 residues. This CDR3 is CASSKALTGANEKLFF. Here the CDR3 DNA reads TGTGCCAGCAGCAAAGCACTAACAGGGGCAAATGAAAAACTGTTTTTT.

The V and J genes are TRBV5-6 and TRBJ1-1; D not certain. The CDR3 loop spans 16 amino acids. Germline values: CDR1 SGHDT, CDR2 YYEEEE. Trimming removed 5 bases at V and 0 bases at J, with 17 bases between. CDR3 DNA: TGTGCCAGCAGTCTAGGCTCTCTGAGTATGAACACTGAAGCTTTCTTT. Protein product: CASSLGSLSMNTEAFF.

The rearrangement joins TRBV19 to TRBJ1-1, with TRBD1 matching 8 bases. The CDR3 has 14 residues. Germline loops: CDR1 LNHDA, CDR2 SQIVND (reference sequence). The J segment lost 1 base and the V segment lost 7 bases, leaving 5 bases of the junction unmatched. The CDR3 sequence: CASTPTGENTEAFF. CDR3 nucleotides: TGTGCCAGTACCCCGACAGGGGAGAACACTGAAGCTTTCTTT.

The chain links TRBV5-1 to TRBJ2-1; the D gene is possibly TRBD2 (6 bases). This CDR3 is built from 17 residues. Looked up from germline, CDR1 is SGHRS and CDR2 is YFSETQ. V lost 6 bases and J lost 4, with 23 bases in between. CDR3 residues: CASIKTQLALYYNEQFF. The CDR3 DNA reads TGCGCCAGCATCAAGACCCAACTAGCTCTATATTACAATGAGCAGTTCTTC. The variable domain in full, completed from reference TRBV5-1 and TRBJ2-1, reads KAGVTQTPRYLIKTRGQQVTLSCSPISGHRSVSWYQQTPGQGLQFLFEYFSETQRNKGNFPGRFSGRQFSNSRSEMNVSTLELGDSALYLCASIKTQLALYYNEQFFGPGTRLTVL.

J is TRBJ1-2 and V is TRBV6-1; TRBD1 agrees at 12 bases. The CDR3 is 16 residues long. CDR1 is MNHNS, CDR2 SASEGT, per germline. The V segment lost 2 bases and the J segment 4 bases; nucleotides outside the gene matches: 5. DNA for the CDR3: TGTGCCAGCAGTGAAAGGGGACAGGGGGCAAGCTATGGCTACACCTTC. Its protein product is CASSERGQGASYGYTF.

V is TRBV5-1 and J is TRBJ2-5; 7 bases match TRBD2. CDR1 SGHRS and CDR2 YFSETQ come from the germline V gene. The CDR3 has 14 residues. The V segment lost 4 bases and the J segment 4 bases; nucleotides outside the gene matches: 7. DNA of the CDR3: TGCGCCAGCAGCCCGGGGGGACCGGGAGAGACCCAGTACTTC. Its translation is CASSPGGPGETQYF. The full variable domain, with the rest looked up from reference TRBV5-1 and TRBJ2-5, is KAGVTQTPRYLIKTRGQQVTLSCSPISGHRSVSWYQQTPGQGLQFLFEYFSETQRNKGNFPGRFSGRQFSNSRSEMNVSTLELGDSALYLCASSPGGPGETQYFGPGTRLLVL.

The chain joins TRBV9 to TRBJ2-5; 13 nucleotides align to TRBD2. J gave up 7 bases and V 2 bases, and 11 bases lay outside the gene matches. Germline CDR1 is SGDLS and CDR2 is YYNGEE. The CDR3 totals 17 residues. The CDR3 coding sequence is TGTGCCAGCAGCGTGGGACTAGCGGGACACCCCGGGGGGACCCAGTACTTC. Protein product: CASSVGLAGHPGGTQYF.

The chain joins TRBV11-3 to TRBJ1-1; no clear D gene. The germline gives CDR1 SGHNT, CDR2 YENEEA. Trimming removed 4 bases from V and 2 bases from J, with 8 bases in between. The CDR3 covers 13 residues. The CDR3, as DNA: TGTGCCAGCAGCTCCCCTAGTAACACTGAAGCTTTCTTT. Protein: CASSSPSNTEAFF.

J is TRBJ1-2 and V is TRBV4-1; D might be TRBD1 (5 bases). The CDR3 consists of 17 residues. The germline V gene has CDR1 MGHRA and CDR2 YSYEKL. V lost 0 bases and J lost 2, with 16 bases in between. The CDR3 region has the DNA TGCGCCAGCAGCCAAGAGGTCAGGGTGAAAGGAAACTATGGCTACACCTTC. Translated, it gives CASSQEVRVKGNYGYTF.

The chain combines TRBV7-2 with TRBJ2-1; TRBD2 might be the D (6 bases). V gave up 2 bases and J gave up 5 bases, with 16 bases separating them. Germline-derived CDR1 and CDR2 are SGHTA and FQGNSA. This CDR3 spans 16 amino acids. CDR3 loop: CASSLLRIGGNNEQFF. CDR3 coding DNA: TGTGCCAGCAGCTTACTCCGGATCGGGGGAAACAATGAGCAGTTCTTC.

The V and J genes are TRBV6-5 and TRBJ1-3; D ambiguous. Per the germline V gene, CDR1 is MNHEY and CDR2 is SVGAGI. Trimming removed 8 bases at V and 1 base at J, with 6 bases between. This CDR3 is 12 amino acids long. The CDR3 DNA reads TGTGCCAGCCGAGGGTCTGGAAACACCATATATTTT. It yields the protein CASRGSGNTIYF.

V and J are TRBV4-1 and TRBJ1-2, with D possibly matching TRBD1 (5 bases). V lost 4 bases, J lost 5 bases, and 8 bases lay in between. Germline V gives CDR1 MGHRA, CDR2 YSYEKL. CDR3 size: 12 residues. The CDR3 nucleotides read TGCGCCAGCAGCCTAGGGGATTATGGCTACACCTTC. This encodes CASSLGDYGYTF.

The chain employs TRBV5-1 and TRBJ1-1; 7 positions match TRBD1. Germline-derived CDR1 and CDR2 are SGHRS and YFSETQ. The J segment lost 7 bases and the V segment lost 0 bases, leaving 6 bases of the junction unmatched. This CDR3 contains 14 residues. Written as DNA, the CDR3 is TGCGCCAGCAGCTTGGGGGGACAGAAATTTGAAGCTTTCTTT. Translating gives CASSLGGQKFEAFF.

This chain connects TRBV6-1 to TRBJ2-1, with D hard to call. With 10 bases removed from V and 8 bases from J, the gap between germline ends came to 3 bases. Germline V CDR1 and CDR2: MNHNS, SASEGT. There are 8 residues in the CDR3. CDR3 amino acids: CATDEQFF. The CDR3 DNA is TGTGCCACCGATGAGCAGTTCTTC.

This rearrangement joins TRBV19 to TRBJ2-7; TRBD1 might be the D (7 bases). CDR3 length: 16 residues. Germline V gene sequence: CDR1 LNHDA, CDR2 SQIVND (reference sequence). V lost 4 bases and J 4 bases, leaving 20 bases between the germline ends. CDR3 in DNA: TGTGCCAGTAGTACCCCGGGTCGTCAGGGGGGATACGAGCAGTACTTC. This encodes CASSTPGRQGGYEQYF.

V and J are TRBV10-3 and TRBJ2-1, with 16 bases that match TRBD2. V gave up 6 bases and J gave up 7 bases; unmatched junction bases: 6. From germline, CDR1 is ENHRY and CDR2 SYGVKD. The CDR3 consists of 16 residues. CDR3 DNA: TGTGCCATCAGCTCCGGGACTAGCGGGAGGGCGAATGAGCAGTTCTTC. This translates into CAISSGTSGRANEQFF.

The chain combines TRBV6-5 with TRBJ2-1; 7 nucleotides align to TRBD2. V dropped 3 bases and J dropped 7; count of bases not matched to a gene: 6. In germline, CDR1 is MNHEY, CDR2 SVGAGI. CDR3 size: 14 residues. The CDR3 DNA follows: TGTGCCAGCAGTTATTTGGGGGGGTCTAATGAGCAGTTCTTC. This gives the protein CASSYLGGSNEQFF.

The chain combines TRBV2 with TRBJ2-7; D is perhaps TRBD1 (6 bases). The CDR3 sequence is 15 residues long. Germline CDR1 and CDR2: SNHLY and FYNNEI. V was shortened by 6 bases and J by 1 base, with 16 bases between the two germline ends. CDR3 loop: CASRRRGPLSYEQYF. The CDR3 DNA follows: TGTGCCAGCAGACGCAGGGGACCTCTTTCCTACGAGCAGTACTTC.

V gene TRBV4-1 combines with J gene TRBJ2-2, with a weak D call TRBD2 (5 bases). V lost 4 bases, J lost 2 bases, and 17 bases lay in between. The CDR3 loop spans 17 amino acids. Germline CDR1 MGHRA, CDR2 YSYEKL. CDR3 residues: CASSPSLGLPNTGELFF. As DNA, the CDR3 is TGCGCCAGCAGCCCCTCGTTAGGACTCCCTAACACCGGGGAGCTGTTTTTT.

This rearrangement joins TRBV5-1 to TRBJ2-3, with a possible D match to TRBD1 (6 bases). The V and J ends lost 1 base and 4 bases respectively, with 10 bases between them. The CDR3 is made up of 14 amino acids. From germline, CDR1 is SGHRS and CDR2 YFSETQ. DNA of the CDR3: TGCGCCAGCAGCTTGAACAGGGTTGCAGATACGCAGTATTTT. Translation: CASSLNRVADTQYF.